The text below deals with one T cell receptor (beta chain). The data belong to a study of blood T cell repertoires in COVID-19. Using immunoSEQ multiplex PCR, the repertoire was profiled, and TCRdb retains in-frame clones only, with some absent. The table has roughly 90,000 clones, roughly 88% seen once. Sequenced material: peripheral blood. The receptor was derived from a human donor with active COVID-19. The donor label of this sample is uncertain.

CDR3 protein: CASSMWAVGQPNYGYTF. CDR3 DNA sequence: TGTGCCAGTAGTATGTGGGCTGTGGGACAGCCTAACTATGGCTACACCTTC. The gene calls are TRBV19 and TRBJ1-2, with TRBD1 identical over 7 bases. The V segment lost 3 bases and the J segment 0 bases; nucleotides outside the gene matches: 10. The CDR3 extends over 17 amino acids. Germline CDR1 LNHDA, CDR2 SQIVND (reference sequence).